This T cell receptor (beta chain) was sequenced in a study of long-term antiretroviral therapy in people with HIV. Study outcomes and limitations: Control repertoires displayed wider CDR3 length ranges than the HIV repertoires. Clones that had undergone expansion before ART prevailed in the repertoire throughout all time points.

The assay used was immunoSEQ (version v3.0), run at survey level. The assay was immunoSEQ multiplex PCR, and TCRdb's table has in-frame clones only and misses some. The sample holds tens of thousands of clones, around three quarters seen once. Every single participant having HIV got treatment inside the United States. The samples comprised roughly 0.9-11 million cryopreserved PBMC ahead of DNA extraction. Remarks on this clone: Its antigen is not identified.

The ends lost 3 bases at V and 2 bases at J; junction bases unmatched: 5. Looked up from germline, CDR1 is SGHAT and CDR2 is FQNNGV. The CDR3 length is 17 residues. The specimen was unsorted PBMCs, collected 3.4 years after starting antiretroviral therapy. The sequence derives from a man aged 25-45 years with HIV. The V call is TRBV11-2, the J call TRBJ2-2; 11 bases map to TRBD2. DNA of the CDR3: TGTGCCAGCAGCTTCTCCGGGACTAGCGGAAACACCGGGGAGCTGTTTTTT. The encoded protein is CASSFSGTSGNTGELFF.